The present T cell receptor (beta chain) was sequenced within a study of Graves' ophthalmopathy and Graves' hyperthyroidism. Study background: At the time of initial diagnosis and before any treatment, peripheral blood was collected.

Study-wide findings and caveats: In blood appeared most of the expanded thyroid clonotypes whose frequency exceeded 0.001.

Moderate-to-severe activity, CAS at least 3, NOSPECS at least 4 and duration under 3 months characterized donors with ophthalmopathy. A volume of over 9 ml of fresh peripheral blood supplied the PBMCs. RNA transcripts provided the template for amplifying TCR beta CDR3 regions. In the first round, RT-PCR was carried out with HTBI primers, and a multiplex PCR formed the second round. TCRdb reprocessed the multiplex PCR reads via MiXCR and lists one record per CDR3 protein. Here the sample spans 650,000 to 900,000 distinct CDR3 sequences, roughly 41% being singletons. This clonotype occurred a few times. Its antigen is as yet unknown. Sequenced sample: peripheral blood. The TCR sequence derives from an adult man with Graves' ophthalmopathy.

The CDR3, as DNA: TGTGCCAGTAGTCGAACGAACAGGGAAAACTATGGCTACACCTTC. It encodes CASSRTNRENYGYTF. The rearrangement uses TRBV19 and TRBJ1-2, with a weak D call TRBD1 (6 bases). CDR1 and CDR2 from the germline V gene are LNHDA and SQIVND (reference sequence). The ends were cut back, 5 bases at V and 2 bases at J, with 15 bases in the middle. The CDR3 loop spans 15 amino acids.